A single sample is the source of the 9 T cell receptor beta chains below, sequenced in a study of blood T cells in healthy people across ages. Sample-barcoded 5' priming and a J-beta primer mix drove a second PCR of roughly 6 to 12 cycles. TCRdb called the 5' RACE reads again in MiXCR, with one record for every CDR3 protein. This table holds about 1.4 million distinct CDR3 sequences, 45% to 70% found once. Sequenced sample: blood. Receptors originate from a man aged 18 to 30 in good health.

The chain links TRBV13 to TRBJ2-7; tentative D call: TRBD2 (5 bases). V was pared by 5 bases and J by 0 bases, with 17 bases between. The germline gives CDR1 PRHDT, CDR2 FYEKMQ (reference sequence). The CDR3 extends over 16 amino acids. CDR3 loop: CASSARLRGSSYEQYF. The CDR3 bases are TGTGCCAGCAGCGCCCGTCTTCGGGGTAGCTCCTACGAGCAGTACTTC.

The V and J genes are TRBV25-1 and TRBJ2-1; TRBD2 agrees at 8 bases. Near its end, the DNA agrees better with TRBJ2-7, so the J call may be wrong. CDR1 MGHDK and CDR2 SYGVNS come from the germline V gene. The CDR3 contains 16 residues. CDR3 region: CASSEYLAGGYNEQYF. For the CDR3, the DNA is TGTGCCAGCAGTGAATATCTAGCGGGCGGGTACAATGAGCAGTACTTC.

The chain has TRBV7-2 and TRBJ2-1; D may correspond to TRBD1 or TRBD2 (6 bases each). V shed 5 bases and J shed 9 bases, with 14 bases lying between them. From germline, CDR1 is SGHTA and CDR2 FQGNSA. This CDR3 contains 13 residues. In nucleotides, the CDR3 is TGTGCCAGCAGCGCAGAAGGGGGGCTTGAGCAGTTCTTC. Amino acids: CASSAEGGLEQFF. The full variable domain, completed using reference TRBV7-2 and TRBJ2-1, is GAGVSQSPSNKVTEKGKDVELRCDPISGHTALYWYRQSLGQGLEFLIYFQGNSAPDKSGLPSDRFSAERTGGSVSTLTIQRTQQEDSAVYLCASSAEGGLEQFFGPGTRLTVL.

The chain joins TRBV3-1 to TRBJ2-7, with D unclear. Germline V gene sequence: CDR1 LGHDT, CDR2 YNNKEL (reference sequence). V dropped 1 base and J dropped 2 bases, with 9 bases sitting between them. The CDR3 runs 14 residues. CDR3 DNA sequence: TGTGCCAGCAGCCAAGCCACCCACCCCTACGAGCAGTACTTC. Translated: CASSQATHPYEQYF.

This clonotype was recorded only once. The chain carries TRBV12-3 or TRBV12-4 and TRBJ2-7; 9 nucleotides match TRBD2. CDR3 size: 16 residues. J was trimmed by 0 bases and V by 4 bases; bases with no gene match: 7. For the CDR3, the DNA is TGTGCCAGCAGTTCCACAGCGGGGGGTAGCTCCTACGAGCAGTACTTC. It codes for CASSSTAGGSSYEQYF.

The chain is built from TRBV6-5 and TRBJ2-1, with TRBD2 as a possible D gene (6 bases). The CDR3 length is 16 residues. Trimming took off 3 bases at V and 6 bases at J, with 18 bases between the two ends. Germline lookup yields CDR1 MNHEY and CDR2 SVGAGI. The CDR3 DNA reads TGTGCCAGCAGTTATCGACGGGTCGGGGACTCCAATGAGCAGTTCTTC. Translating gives CASSYRRVGDSNEQFF.

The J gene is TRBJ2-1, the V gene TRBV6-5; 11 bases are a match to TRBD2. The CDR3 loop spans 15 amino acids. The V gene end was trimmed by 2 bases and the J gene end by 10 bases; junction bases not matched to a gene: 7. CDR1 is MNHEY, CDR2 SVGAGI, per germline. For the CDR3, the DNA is TGTGCCAGCAGTTACAGTAGCGGGAGGGCGTGGGAGCAGTTCTTC. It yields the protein CASSYSSGRAWEQFF.

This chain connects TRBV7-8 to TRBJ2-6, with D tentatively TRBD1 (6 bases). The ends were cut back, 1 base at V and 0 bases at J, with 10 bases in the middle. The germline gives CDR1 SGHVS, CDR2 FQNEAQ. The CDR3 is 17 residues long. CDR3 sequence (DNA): TGTGCCAGCAGCTTAGAGAGGACAGCCTCTGGGGCCAACGTCCTGACTTTC. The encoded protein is CASSLERTASGANVLTF.

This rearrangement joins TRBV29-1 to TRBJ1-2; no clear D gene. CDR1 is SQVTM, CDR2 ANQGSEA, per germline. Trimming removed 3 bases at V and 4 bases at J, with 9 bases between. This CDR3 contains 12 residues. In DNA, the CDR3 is TGCAGCGTTGATAATTCTCTCTATGGCTACACCTTC. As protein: CSVDNSLYGYTF. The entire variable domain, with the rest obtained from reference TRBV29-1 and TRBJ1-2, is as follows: SAVISQKPSRDICQRGTSLTIQCQVDSQVTMMFWYRQQPGQSLTLIATANQGSEATYESGFVIDKFPISRPNLTFSTLTVSNMSPEDSSIYLCSVDNSLYGYTFGSGTRLTVV.